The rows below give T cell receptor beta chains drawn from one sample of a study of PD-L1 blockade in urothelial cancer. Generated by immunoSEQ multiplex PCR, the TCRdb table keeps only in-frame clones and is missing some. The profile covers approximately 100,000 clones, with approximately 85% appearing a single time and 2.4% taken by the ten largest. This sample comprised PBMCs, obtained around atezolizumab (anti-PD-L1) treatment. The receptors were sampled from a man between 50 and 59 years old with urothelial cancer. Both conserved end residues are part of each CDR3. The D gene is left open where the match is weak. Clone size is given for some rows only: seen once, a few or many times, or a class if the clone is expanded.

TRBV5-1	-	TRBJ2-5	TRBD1	CASSLGQGKETQYF	TGCGCCAGCAGCTTGGGACAGGGAAAAGAGACCCAGTACTTC
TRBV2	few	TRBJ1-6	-	CASSVRLLEALHF	TGTGCCAGCAGTGTAAGGCTCCTCGAGGCCCTCCACTTT
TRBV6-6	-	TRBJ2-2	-	CASLAFSGELFF	TGTGCCAGCCTAGCTTTCTCCGGGGAGCTGTTTTTT
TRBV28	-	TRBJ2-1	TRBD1	CASSFIPGQGNEQFF	TGTGCCAGCAGTTTTATCCCAGGACAGGGCAATGAGCAGTTCTTC
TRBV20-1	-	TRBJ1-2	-	CSAQGRYGYTF	TGCAGTGCACAGGGTCGGTATGGCTACACCTTC
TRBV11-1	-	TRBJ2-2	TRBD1	CASSGQGVTGELFF	TGTGCCAGCAGCGGACAGGGGGTGACCGGGGAGCTGTTTTTT
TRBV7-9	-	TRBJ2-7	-	CASSLVEGGSYEQYF	TGTGCCAGCAGCTTAGTGGAAGGGGGTTCCTACGAGCAGTACTTC
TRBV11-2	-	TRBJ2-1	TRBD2	CASSLVTSGPLYEQFF	TGTGCCAGCAGCTTAGTAACTAGCGGGCCCCTCTATGAGCAGTTCTTC
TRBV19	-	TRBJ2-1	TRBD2	CATSSGRAGEQFF	TGTGCCACATCTAGCGGGAGGGCTGGTGAGCAGTTCTTC
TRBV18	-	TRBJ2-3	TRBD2	CASSPLAGGSDTQYF	TGTGCCAGCTCACCACTAGCGGGAGGTTCAGATACGCAGTATTTT
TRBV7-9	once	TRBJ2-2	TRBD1	CASSSAGGAGNTGELFF	TGTGCCAGCAGCTCTGCAGGGGGCGCCGGGAACACCGGGGAGCTGTTTTTT
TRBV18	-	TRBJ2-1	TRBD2	CASSPLGTSGSNEQFF	TGTGCCAGCTCACCACTGGGGACTAGCGGGAGCAATGAGCAGTTCTTC
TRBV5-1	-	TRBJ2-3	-	CASSFYPDTQYF	TGCGCCAGCAGCTTTTATCCGGATACGCAGTATTTT
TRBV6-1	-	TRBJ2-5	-	CASSEVWAGGTQYF	TGTGCCAGCAGTGAAGTTTGGGCCGGTGGGACCCAGTACTTC
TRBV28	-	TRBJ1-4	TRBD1	CASSTGGGDEKLFF	TGTGCCAGCAGTACAGGGGGAGGTGATGAAAAACTGTTTTTT
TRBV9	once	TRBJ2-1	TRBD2	CASSVVGLAGYEQFF	TGTGCCAGCAGCGTGGTGGGACTAGCGGGTTATGAGCAGTTCTTC
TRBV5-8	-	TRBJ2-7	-	CASSLGVYEQYF	TGTGCCAGCAGCTTGGGAGTTTACGAGCAGTACTTC
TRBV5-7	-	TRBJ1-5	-	CASSLVVTARCNQPQHF	TGTGCCAGCAGCTTGGTGGTGACTGCAAGGTGCAATCAGCCCCAGCATTTT
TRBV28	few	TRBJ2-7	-	CASSLLYGGTGSYEQYF	TGTGCCAGCAGCCTTCTCTATGGGGGGACCGGGAGTTACGAGCAGTACTTC
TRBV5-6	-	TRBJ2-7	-	CASSFRGISYEQYF	TGTGCCAGCAGCTTTAGGGGGATCTCCTACGAGCAGTACTTC
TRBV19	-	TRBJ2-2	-	CASSRSGTNTGELFF	TGTGCCAGTAGTAGAAGCGGAACGAACACCGGGGAGCTGTTTTTT
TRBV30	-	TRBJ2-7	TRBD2	CAWSLREGQSYEQYF	TGTGCCTGGAGTCTTCGGGAGGGCCAATCCTACGAGCAGTACTTC
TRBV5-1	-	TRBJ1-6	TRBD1	CASSLGTGNYNSPLHF	TGCGCCAGCAGCCTAGGGACAGGGAACTATAATTCACCCCTCCACTTT